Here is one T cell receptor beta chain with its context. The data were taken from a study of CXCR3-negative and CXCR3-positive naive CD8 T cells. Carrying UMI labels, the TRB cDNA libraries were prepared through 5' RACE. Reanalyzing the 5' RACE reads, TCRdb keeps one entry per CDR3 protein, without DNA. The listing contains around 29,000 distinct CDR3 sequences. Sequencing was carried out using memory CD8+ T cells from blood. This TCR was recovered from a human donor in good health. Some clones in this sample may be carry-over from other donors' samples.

Here the CDR3 reads CASSQVGGTGGDTQYF. The chain recombines TRBV4-3 with TRBJ2-3; TCRdb indicates TRBD1, and absent DNA this call remains unverified. Germline CDR1 reads LGHNA; CDR2 reads YSLEER. The CDR3 runs 16 residues.